Ten or more counts support the clone carrying this T cell receptor (beta chain). The CDR3 totals 16 residues. Germline-derived CDR1 and CDR2 are SGHKS and YYEKEE (reference sequence). Trimming took 2 bases from V and 4 from J; bases not matched to a gene: 5. TCRdb fed the PCR reads into MiXCR, producing one record per CDR3 protein. The table includes tens of thousands of distinct CDR3 sequences, under 20% detected once. This record belongs to a study of molecular identifiers for immune sequencing clone quantification. This receptor was taken from a human donor in good health. Some libraries in this study had Jurkat cell RNA spiked in. Sequenced sample: naive CD8+ T cells from blood, with Jurkat cell RNA spiked in. Indicated subset: FACS-sorted CD8+CD4-CCR7+CD45RA+ naive T cells. This chain joins TRBV5-5 and TRBJ2-3; 12 nucleotides line up with TRBD2. CDR3 residues: CASSLATSGRSDTQYF. The CDR3 DNA reads TGTGCCAGCAGCTTAGCGACTAGCGGGAGATCAGATACGCAGTATTTT.